The 9 T cell receptor beta chains listed next were all sequenced from one sample in a study of CD8+ T cells in alopecia areata. Extracted from the samples, RNA was reverse transcribed into cDNA to serve as the sequencing template. Method: immunoSEQ multiplex PCR; TCRdb's copy keeps in-frame clones and lacks some. This sample comprises some 2,600 clones, none seen once only. Sequenced input: lesional skin. The receptor source for this set is a C3H/HeJ mouse with alopecia areata. MHC haplotype here: H2-k.

In its sample, this clone was seen a few times. One end of the junction is discordant with germline, which a read error may explain. Here the gene names and germline are mouse. Partial CDR3 DNA: TGTGCCAGCAGTATAGGGGGGCGGGCAGAA. Its translation is CASSIGGRAE. The whole CDR3 protein reads CASSIGGRAETLYF. The chain joins TRBV17 to TRBJ2-3; perhaps TRBD2 as D (7 bases). The read ends 4 residues before the CDR3 terminus; that terminus is restored from the germline J gene. The CDR3 sequence is 14 residues long. CDR1 and CDR2 from the germline V gene are MNHDT and YYDKIL.

This clone has a count of ten or more. Gene names refer to mouse genes. The CDR3 end lies 4 residues beyond the end of the read and is filled in from the germline J gene. The rearrangement links TRBV19 to TRBJ1-1; 8 positions match TRBD1. The CDR3 covers 12 residues. CDR1 is FNHDT, CDR2 SITEND, per germline (reference sequence). CDR3 DNA (partial): TGTGCCAGCAGTACCAGGGGGCGA. Translation: CASSTRGR. The whole CDR3 sequence reads CASSTRGREVFF.

This clone was recorded many times. Gene and germline names: mouse. With the read ending 4 residues before the CDR3 end, the germline J gene is used to fill in that end. V usage is TRBV24 and J usage is TRBJ1-1; D perhaps matches TRBD1 (5 bases). The CDR3 has 16 amino acids. Germline CDR1 is KGHTA and CDR2 is FRNEEI. The germline V and J ends were trimmed by 0 bases and 0 bases, with 11 bases remaining between them. The sequenced CDR3 bases are TGTGCCAGCAGTCTGTATAGACAGAAAGCAAACACA. This translates into CASSLYRQKANT. The whole CDR3 is CASSLYRQKANTEVFF.

This clone was recorded at least ten times. Any gene name here is a mouse gene name. From the germline J gene comes the end of the CDR3, since the read stops 4 residues before it. J is TRBJ1-4 and V is TRBV16; 7 nucleotides align to TRBD1. CDR1 is SGHSA and CDR2 is FRNQAP in the germline V gene. The CDR3 runs to 16 residues. The junction had 3 bases not matched to a gene; V was cut back by 0 bases and J by 2 bases. The CDR3 protein is CASSLDEQGSNERLFF. The sequenced CDR3 bases are TGTGCAAGCAGCTTAGATGAACAGGGGTCCAACGAA. The complete variable domain, with remaining parts taken from reference TRBV16 and TRBJ1-4, reads NAGVIQTPRHKVTGKGQEATLWCEPISGHSAVFWYRQTIVQGLEFLTYFRNQAPIDDSGMPKERFSAQMPNQSHSTLKIQSTQPQDSAVYLCASSLDEQGSNERLFFGHGTKLSVL.

This clone was observed a few times. The database protein in TCRdb disagrees with the DNA translation at residue 12; the sequence shown here was translated from the DNA. Gene names refer to mouse genes. The read terminates 3 residues before the CDR3 end, so the remaining end is supplied by the germline J gene. The rearrangement links TRBV13-1 to TRBJ1-6; TRBD1 is a possible D gene (6 bases). TRBJ1-6 is classed as an ORF, of uncertain function. Looked up from germline, CDR1 is NSHNY and CDR2 is SYGAGN. Trimming shortened V by 4 bases and J by 6 bases, and 14 bases separated the two germline ends. The CDR3 spans 15 residues. CDR3 DNA (partial): TGTGCCAGCAGTATGGGGGGGGCCGGTAATTCGCCC. This gives the protein CASSMGGAGNSP. The CDR3 reads in full as CASSMGGAGNSPLYF.

In regard to this clone: This may be a read error, as it is one base from a much larger clone. The genes and germline here are from mouse. The DNA ends 4 residues before the CDR3 does, and the rest of the CDR3 is filled in from the germline J gene. The gene calls are TRBV19 and TRBJ1-2; 9 bases fit TRBD1. Germline assignment: CDR1 FNHDT and CDR2 SITEND (reference sequence). J lost 2 bases, V lost 4 bases, and 0 bases had no gene match. This CDR3 contains 13 residues. Incomplete CDR3 DNA: TGTGCCAGCAGTGGGACAGGGAACTCC. Its protein product is CASSGTGNS. The entire CDR3 is CASSGTGNSDYTF.

In its sample, this clone was seen a few times. Gene names are mouse gene names. Read coverage stops 4 residues before the CDR3 terminus; the germline J gene supplies the remainder. Other DNA sequences of this sample code for an identical CDR3. This chain connects TRBV13-1 to TRBJ2-1; the D gene is possibly TRBD1 (5 bases). CDR3 length equals 15 residues. V was trimmed by 4 bases and J by 1 base, leaving 12 bases between them. Germline assignment: CDR1 NSHNY and CDR2 SYGAGN. CDR3 DNA (partial): TGTGCCAGCAGTCGCCCGAGGGGAAACTATGCT. Its protein is CASSRPRGNYA. In full, the CDR3 reads CASSRPRGNYAEQFF.

The sample holds many counts of this clone. Mouse gene names and germline throughout. The CDR3 end falls 4 residues outside the read, so it is completed with the germline J gene. The chain uses TRBV19 and TRBJ2-1; 10 bases map to TRBD2. V lost 4 bases, J lost 2 bases, and 6 bases stayed unmatched. This CDR3 has 16 residues. Germline loops: CDR1 FNHDT, CDR2 SITEND (reference sequence). The CDR3 loop is CASSPRDWGHYAEQFF. Incomplete CDR3 DNA: TGTGCCAGCAGTCCCCGGGACTGGGGTCACTATGCT.

This clone has ten or more counts. Gene names and germline match the mouse. Sequencing ends 4 residues short of the CDR3 end; the germline J gene provides the rest. The rearrangement joins TRBV13-3 to TRBJ1-1, with TRBD1 identical over 10 bases. CDR1 is NNHDY and CDR2 is SYVADS in the germline V gene. CDR3 length: 12 amino acids. The CDR3 DNA, read in part, is TGTGCCAGCAAGGACAGGGGGACA. The encoded protein is CASKDRGT. The whole CDR3 is CASKDRGTEVFF.